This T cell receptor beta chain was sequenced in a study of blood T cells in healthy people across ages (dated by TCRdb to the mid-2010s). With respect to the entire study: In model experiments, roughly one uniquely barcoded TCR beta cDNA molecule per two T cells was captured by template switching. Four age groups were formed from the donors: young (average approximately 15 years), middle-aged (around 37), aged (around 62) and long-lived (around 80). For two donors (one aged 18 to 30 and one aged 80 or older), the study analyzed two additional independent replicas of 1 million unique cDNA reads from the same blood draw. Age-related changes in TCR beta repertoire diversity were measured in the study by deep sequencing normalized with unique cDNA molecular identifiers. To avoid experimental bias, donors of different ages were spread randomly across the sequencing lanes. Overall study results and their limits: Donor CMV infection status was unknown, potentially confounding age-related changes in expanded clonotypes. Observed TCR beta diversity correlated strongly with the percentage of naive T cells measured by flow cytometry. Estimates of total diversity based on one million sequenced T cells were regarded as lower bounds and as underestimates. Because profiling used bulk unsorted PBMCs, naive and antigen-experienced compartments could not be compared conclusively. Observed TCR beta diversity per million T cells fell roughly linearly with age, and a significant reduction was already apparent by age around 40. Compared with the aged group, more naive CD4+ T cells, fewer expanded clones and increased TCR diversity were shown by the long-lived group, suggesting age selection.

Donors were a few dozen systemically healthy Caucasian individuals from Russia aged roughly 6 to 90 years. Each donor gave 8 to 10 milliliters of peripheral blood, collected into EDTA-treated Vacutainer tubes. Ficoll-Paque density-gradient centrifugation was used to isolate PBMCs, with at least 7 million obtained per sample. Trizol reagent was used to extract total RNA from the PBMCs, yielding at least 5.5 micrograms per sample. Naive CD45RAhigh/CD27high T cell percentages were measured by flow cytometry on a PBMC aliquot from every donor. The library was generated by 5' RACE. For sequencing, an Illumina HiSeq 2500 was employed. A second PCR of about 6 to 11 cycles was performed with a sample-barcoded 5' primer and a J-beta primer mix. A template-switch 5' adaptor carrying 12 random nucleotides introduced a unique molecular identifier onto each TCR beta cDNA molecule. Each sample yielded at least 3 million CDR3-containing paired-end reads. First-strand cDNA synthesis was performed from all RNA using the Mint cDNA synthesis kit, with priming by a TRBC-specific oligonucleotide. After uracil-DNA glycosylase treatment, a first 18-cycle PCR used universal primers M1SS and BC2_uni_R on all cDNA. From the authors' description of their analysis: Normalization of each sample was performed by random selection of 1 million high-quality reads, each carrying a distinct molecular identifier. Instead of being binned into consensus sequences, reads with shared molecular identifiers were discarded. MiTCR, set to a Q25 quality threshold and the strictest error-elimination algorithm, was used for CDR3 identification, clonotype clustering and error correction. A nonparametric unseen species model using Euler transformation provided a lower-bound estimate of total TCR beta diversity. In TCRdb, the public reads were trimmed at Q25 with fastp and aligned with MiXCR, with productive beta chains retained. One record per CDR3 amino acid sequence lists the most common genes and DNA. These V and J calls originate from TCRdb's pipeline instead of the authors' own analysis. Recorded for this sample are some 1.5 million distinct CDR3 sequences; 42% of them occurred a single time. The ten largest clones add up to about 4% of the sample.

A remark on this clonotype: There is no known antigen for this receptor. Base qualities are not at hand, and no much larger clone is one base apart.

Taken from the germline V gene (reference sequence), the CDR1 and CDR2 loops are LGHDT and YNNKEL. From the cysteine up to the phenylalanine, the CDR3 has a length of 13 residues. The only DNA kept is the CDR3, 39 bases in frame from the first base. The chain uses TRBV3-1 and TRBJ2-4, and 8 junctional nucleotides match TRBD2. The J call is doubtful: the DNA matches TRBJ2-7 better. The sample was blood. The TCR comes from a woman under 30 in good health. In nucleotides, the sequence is TGTGCCAGCAGCGGGCGGGAGGACCGCGAGCAGTACTTC. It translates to CASSGREDREQYF.